By sample fraction, the clone carrying this TCR beta chain is medium-sized. Antigen unknown. The CDR3 is 13 residues long. Deletions cut 3 bases from V and 7 bases from J, with 13 bases between. Germline CDR1 and CDR2: SQVTM and ANQGSEA. The protocol was immunoSEQ multiplex PCR, while the TCRdb copy is restricted to in-frame clones and leaves out a portion. The table lists over 40,000 clones, roughly 80% of them singletons. This entry belongs to a study of OX40 agonist ivuxolimab in advanced cancers. Study findings and constraints: Expanded clones were, on average, more numerous in CD8+ T cells than in CD4+.

The chain joins TRBV29-1 to TRBJ2-1; TRBD1 is a possible D gene (6 bases). The sample was CD4+ or CD8+ T cells sorted from blood, taken in a trial of the OX40 agonist ivuxolimab. The clonotype was recovered from an adult with an advanced solid tumor such as melanoma, head and neck, liver or kidney cancer. The CDR3 here is CSVDTPDSNEQFF. Here the CDR3 DNA reads TGCAGCGTTGACACCCCGGACAGTAATGAGCAGTTCTTC.